Shown below are 14 T cell receptor beta chains from a single sample sequenced in a study of T cell repertoires and Cas9 in healthy adults. Clones were sequenced by immunoSEQ multiplex PCR, and TCRdb holds only the in-frame ones, with some missing. The table includes 22,000 or so clones, 85% to 95% detected once. What was sequenced was CD4+ effector T cells (CD127+, CD25-, CD137-, CD154-) from PBMCs; culture status not recorded. These receptors all come from a human donor in good health.

This clone came up once. The chain carries TRBV6-5 and TRBJ2-3, with 9 bases lining up with TRBD1. CDR3 length equals 16 residues. CDR1 and CDR2 (germline): MNHEY, SVGAGI. J gave up 0 bases and V 2 bases, and 3 bases lay outside the gene matches. DNA for the CDR3: TGTGCCAGCAGTTACCAGACAGGGGGGAGCACAGATACGCAGTATTTT. Encoded protein: CASSYQTGGSTDTQYF.

The rearrangement joins TRBV11-2 to TRBJ1-2; a weak D match, TRBD1 (5 bases). The CDR3 spans 15 residues. The V end lost 4 bases, the J end lost 8 bases, and 20 bases lay between the germline ends. From germline, CDR1 is SGHAT and CDR2 FQNNGV. CDR3 nucleotide sequence: TGTGCCAGCAGCTCTGGGACGGGCGTGGATGGCGGCTACACCTTC. Protein: CASSSGTGVDGGYTF.

The chain carries TRBV5-8 and TRBJ2-2; D possibly matches TRBD1 or TRBD2 (5 bases each). The V and J ends lost 4 bases and 2 bases respectively, with 18 bases between them. Germline CDR1 and CDR2: SGHTS and YDEGEE. This CDR3 has 17 residues. The CDR3 DNA is TGTGCCAGCAGCCTACCCCGGGACGGACGCAACACCGGGGAGCTGTTTTTT. Translated: CASSLPRDGRNTGELFF.

The V gene is TRBV2, the J gene TRBJ2-2; TRBD1 is a possible D gene (6 bases). Trimming stripped 5 bases from V and 7 bases from J, with 8 bases between. The CDR3 is 12 amino acids. Looked up from germline, CDR1 is SNHLY and CDR2 is FYNNEI. CDR3 nucleotides: TGTGCCAGCAGTAGGGACATCGGGGAGCTGTTTTTT. It yields the protein CASSRDIGELFF. Full variable domain (outside the CDR3, taken from reference TRBV2 and TRBJ2-2): EPEVTQTPSHQVTQMGQEVILRCVPISNHLYFYWYRQILGQKVEFLVSFYNNEISEKSEIFDDQFSVERPDGSNFTLKIRSTKLEDSAMYFCASSRDIGELFFGEGSRLTVL.

This chain joins TRBV5-4 and TRBJ2-2; 13 bases map to TRBD2. The CDR3 runs to 15 residues. With V trimmed by 4 bases and J by 7 bases, 4 bases remained unmatched. Germline CDR1 SGHNT, CDR2 YYREEE (reference sequence). The CDR3 region is CASSRTSGSNGELFF. The CDR3 region has the DNA TGTGCCAGCAGCCGGACTAGCGGGAGCAACGGGGAGCTGTTTTTT.

This clone appeared once. The J gene is TRBJ2-2, the V gene TRBV7-6; no clear D. The CDR3 has 15 amino acids. Germline CDR1 reads SGHVS; CDR2 reads FNYEAQ. V lost 1 base and J lost 3, with 9 bases in between. The CDR3 loop is CASSLDGSHTGELFF. CDR3 DNA sequence: TGTGCCAGCAGCTTAGATGGCAGTCACACCGGGGAGCTGTTTTTT.

The CDR3 sequence: CASSNLPVYEQYV. The CDR3 region has the DNA TGTGCCAGCAGCAATCTGCCGGTTTACGAGCAGTACGTC. The rearrangement links TRBV21-1 to TRBJ2-7. TRBV21-1 counts as a pseudogene. The CDR3 length is 13 residues.

This chain uses TRBV4-2 with TRBJ1-4; 9 nucleotides align to TRBD1. The CDR3 spans 16 residues. Germline values: CDR1 LGHNA, CDR2 YNFKEQ. With V trimmed by 0 bases and J by 7 bases, 6 bases remained unmatched. The CDR3 loop is CASSQDLGQGGEKLFF. CDR3 nucleotide sequence: TGTGCCAGCAGCCAAGATTTGGGACAGGGAGGTGAAAAACTGTTTTTT.

The gene calls are TRBV28 and TRBJ2-1; 8 bases map to TRBD2. The germline gives CDR1 MDHEN, CDR2 SYDVKM. The V gene end was trimmed by 6 bases and the J gene end by 1 base; junction bases not matched to a gene: 11. The CDR3 runs 17 residues. CDR3 amino acids: CASRPLFGRASYNEQFF. In nucleotides, the CDR3 is TGTGCCAGCAGACCCCTTTTCGGGAGGGCTTCCTACAATGAGCAGTTCTTC.

The rearrangement links TRBV6-5 to TRBJ1-3; D is undetermined. This CDR3 contains 14 residues. Per the germline V gene, CDR1 is MNHEY and CDR2 is SVGAGI. V gave up 6 bases and J gave up 1 base, with 10 bases separating them. CDR3: CASRAPRSGNTIYF. Here the CDR3 DNA reads TGTGCCAGCAGAGCCCCCCGATCTGGAAACACCATATATTTT.

The chain uses TRBV5-1 and TRBJ2-3, with D perhaps matching TRBD2 (6 bases). Per the germline V gene, CDR1 is SGHRS and CDR2 is YFSETQ. V gave up 1 base and J gave up 0 bases, with 9 bases separating them. This CDR3 is 15 amino acids long. DNA of the CDR3: TGCGCCAGCAGCTTGTGGCGGGGAAGCACAGATACGCAGTATTTT. Amino acid sequence: CASSLWRGSTDTQYF.

This chain links TRBV4-1 with TRBJ1-1; D not certain. The CDR3 is 17 amino acids. Looked up from germline, CDR1 is MGHRA and CDR2 is YSYEKL. Deletions cut 1 base from V and 4 bases from J, with 19 bases between. The CDR3 nucleotides read TGCGCCAGCAGCCAAGGCGTCGGGAAAGGCAGACCCACTGAAGCTTTCTTT. This gives the protein CASSQGVGKGRPTEAFF.

This chain joins TRBV5-6 and TRBJ1-1; D is unresolved. The CDR3 contains 16 residues. V lost 4 bases to trimming and J lost 1 base, with 17 bases between them. CDR1 is SGHDT and CDR2 is YYEEEE in the germline V gene. CDR3 sequence (DNA): TGTGCCAGCAGCACAAGACCCTTGATACAGAACACTGAAGCTTTCTTT. Its translation is CASSTRPLIQNTEAFF.

The chain is built from TRBV5-1 and TRBJ2-3, with D uncertain. This CDR3 has 15 residues. In germline, CDR1 is SGHRS, CDR2 YFSETQ. V dropped 0 bases and J dropped 1 base, with 9 bases sitting between them. CDR3 loop: CASSLVAGGTDTQYF. The DNA for the CDR3 is TGCGCCAGCAGCTTGGTGGCAGGAGGCACAGATACGCAGTATTTT.